This T cell receptor beta chain was retrieved from a study of T cells in Graves' hyperthyroidism and ophthalmopathy. Study at large: Peripheral blood was secured at the point of initial diagnosis, before any treatment.

The TCR beta CDR3 regions underwent amplification using RNA transcripts as the source. In the first-round RT-PCR of the TCR CDR3, the HTBI primer set was used. TCRdb processed the multiplex PCR reads anew with MiXCR; each CDR3 protein has one entry. Seen here are over 250,000 distinct CDR3 sequences, about 20% observed once, and the top ten hold roughly 60%. Trimming cost V 7 bases and J 6 bases, with 9 bases left between them. The CDR3 loop spans 11 amino acids. Germline lookup yields CDR1 KGHDR and CDR2 SFDVKD. Exclusion followed for patients with uncontrolled infection, other autoimmune disease, pregnancy or lactation.

The J gene is TRBJ2-7, the V gene TRBV24-1; D may be TRBD1 (5 bases). This sequence originates from a man aged 25-45 years with Graves' ophthalmopathy. The sample consisted of blood. CDR3 protein: CATSQGSEQYF. The CDR3 DNA reads TGTGCCACCAGCCAGGGATCCGAGCAGTACTTC.